This T cell receptor (beta chain) is drawn from a study of cytomegalovirus exposure and HLA in healthy donors. CDR3 length equals 15 residues. The trim removed 4 bases at V and 7 bases at J, leaving 8 bases unmatched. Germline V gene lookup returns CDR1 SGHRS and CDR2 YFSETQ. The assay was immunoSEQ multiplex PCR, and TCRdb's table has in-frame clones only and misses some. Here the sample spans more than 80,000 clones, 90% to 97% being singletons. The sample consisted of PBMCs. This clonotype was obtained from a woman aged 18-29 years in good health and CMV-seronegative. V is TRBV5-1 and J is TRBJ2-2; 9 nucleotides match TRBD1. CDR3 nucleotides: TGCGCCAGCAGCCACCGGGACAGGGACGACGGGGAGCTGTTTTTT. Its protein is CASSHRDRDDGELFF.